The TCR beta chain under discussion was sequenced for a study of T cell changes during pregnancy in multiple sclerosis. Some clones are missing from TCRdb's copy, which holds only in-frame ones; the method was immunoSEQ multiplex PCR. The sample contains about 70,000 clones, about nine tenths of which appear only once. CDR1 and CDR2 from the germline V gene are SGHVS and FNYEAQ. V dropped 2 bases and J dropped 8 bases, with 16 bases sitting between them. The length of the CDR3 is 15 residues. V gene TRBV7-6 combines with J gene TRBJ2-1; tentative D call: TRBD1 (6 bases). The sequence was obtained from a female donor with multiple sclerosis, enrolled in a pregnancy study. The source was CD4+ T cells from peripheral blood mononuclear cells, collected after pregnancy. CDR3 bases: TGTGCCAGCAGCTTAACCGGGACACGGAACGATGAGCAGTTCTTC. Its protein is CASSLTGTRNDEQFF.